Below, 3 T cell receptor beta chains from the same sample are listed, as sequenced in a study of identical twins. From the 5' RACE reads, TCRdb called clonotypes with MiXCR, one entry per CDR3 protein. This sample yields fewer than 650,000 distinct CDR3 sequences, of which roughly 9.5% are seen a single time; roughly 3% belongs to the top ten. The sample was also linked to a second study, of yellow fever vaccine responses in identical twins.

Sequenced input: PBMCs. The receptor set was obtained from a woman aged 18-29 years in good health.

V and J are TRBV27 and TRBJ2-1; D is perhaps TRBD2 (5 bases). The length of the CDR3 is 15 residues. Germline CDR1 and CDR2: MNHEY and SMNVEV (reference sequence). The V and J ends lost 0 bases and 9 bases respectively, with 15 bases between them. The CDR3 region has the DNA TGTGCCAGCAGTTTATCGGCTAGCTTTGCTCCTGAGCAGTTCTTC. It codes for CASSLSASFAPEQFF.

The chain links TRBV6-1 to TRBJ2-1; D is tentatively TRBD1 or TRBD2 (5 bases each). The CDR3 length is 12 residues. The V end was cut by 2 bases, the J end by 11 bases, with 10 bases between. Germline V gene data show CDR1 as MNHNS and CDR2 as SASEGT. This CDR3 reads CASSEKGSQQFF. Here the CDR3 DNA reads TGTGCCAGCAGTGAAAAGGGGAGCCAGCAGTTCTTC.

The sample holds many counts of this clonotype. V and J are TRBV5-5 and TRBJ2-1; a possible D gene is TRBD1 (6 bases). V gave up 3 bases and J gave up 4 bases, with 14 bases separating them. Germline CDR1 reads SGHKS; CDR2 reads YYEKEE (reference sequence). The CDR3 runs 15 residues. CDR3 DNA sequence: TGTGCCAGCAGCTCGGACAGCCCCAGTTACAATGAGCAGTTCTTC. Protein sequence: CASSSDSPSYNEQFF.